Listed below are T cell receptor beta chains from one sample, sequenced in a study of T cell changes during pregnancy in multiple sclerosis. Produced via immunoSEQ multiplex PCR; TCRdb's table is partial and in-frame only. Here the sample spans 70,000 or so clones, roughly 89% being singletons. The input for sequencing was peripheral blood, taken in the third trimester of pregnancy. These receptors were taken from a female donor in good health, enrolled as a control in a pregnancy study. Both conserved end residues are trimmed from each CDR3. Clone size is shown for a subset of rows, as once, few, many or a class of expanded clone.

CDR3 protein,J gene,clone size,V gene
ASSLQGRGNEAF,TRBJ1-1,NA,TRBV19
ASSRATGGGGYT,TRBJ1-2,once,TRBV19
ASSLQAGSARWKGYT,TRBJ1-2,NA,TRBV5-6
ASRLDVTAGVTGELF,TRBJ2-2,NA,TRBV5-1
ASRAGRGPNYGYT,TRBJ1-2,NA,TRBV11-2
ASSSIQTANTEAF,TRBJ1-1,NA,TRBV28
ASSLRQGLNTEAF,TRBJ1-1,NA,TRBV14
ASSIGTNSDTQY,TRBJ2-3,NA,TRBV19
ASSAGGPSYEQY,TRBJ2-7,once,TRBV7-2
SVEEGEKLF,TRBJ1-4,NA,TRBV29-1
ASSPGLATETQY,TRBJ2-5,NA,TRBV19
ASSLAGDTDYGYT,TRBJ1-2,NA,TRBV5-6
ASSGETYSAHNEKLF,TRBJ1-4,NA,TRBV6-1
ATSPDRGRGYGYT,TRBJ1-2,NA,TRBV15
SVEDTTWGGGAF,TRBJ1-1,NA,TRBV29-1
ATSRDPTGQGFGTQY,TRBJ2-5,NA,TRBV15
ASSFVQGTNYEKLF,TRBJ1-4,NA,TRBV28
ASSPRTGRNPSYEQY,TRBJ2-7,NA,TRBV7-8
ASSFHPPGLAGSNEQF,TRBJ2-1,NA,TRBV7-8
ASRGTGTGNEKLF,TRBJ1-4,NA,TRBV6-6
ASRTLALRGTEAF,TRBJ1-1,NA,TRBV19
ASSPKQVGTEAF,TRBJ1-1,NA,TRBV5-8
ASSLGTSGTTGEQY,TRBJ2-7,NA,TRBV7-8
ASILQMNTEAF,TRBJ1-1,few,TRBV28
ASSLLGMARAGMGDTQY,TRBJ2-3,NA,TRBV5-4
ASSYGVAGGNEQF,TRBJ2-1,NA,TRBV6-5
ASSQPREGRATQY,TRBJ2-5,NA,TRBV14
ASSQDRRVSYGYT,TRBJ1-2,NA,TRBV4-3
ASSVGREISYEQY,TRBJ2-7,NA,TRBV6-5
ASGLDRYIKSADPNYGYT,TRBJ1-2,NA,TRBV12-5
ASSLSGTPYNEQF,TRBJ2-1,NA,TRBV5-1
ASSSLAGANTGELF,TRBJ2-2,NA,TRBV7-2
ASSRAGQAQPQH,TRBJ1-5,NA,TRBV18
ASSPTLIYEQY,TRBJ2-7,NA,TRBV7-9
ASSSRDRLSGELF,TRBJ2-2,NA,TRBV18
ASSSRRGREGYEQY,TRBJ2-7,NA,TRBV7-2
ASSSGQRADTQY,TRBJ2-3,NA,TRBV5-4
AISPTGAGNTIY,TRBJ1-3,NA,TRBV10-3
ASSSTPGNTIY,TRBJ1-3,NA,TRBV7-2
ASSAGPGNNYGYT,TRBJ1-2,NA,TRBV7-2
ASSYIRGDAYGYT,TRBJ1-2,NA,TRBV6-5
ASSQGQGELSPLH,TRBJ1-6,NA,TRBV4-3
ASTGGAADEQF,TRBJ2-1,NA,TRBV7-8